What follows are 18 T cell receptor beta chains derived from one specimen sequenced in a study of Ad26.COV2.S vaccination and SARS-CoV-2 variants. The repertoire was sequenced with immunoSEQ multiplex PCR; TCRdb's copy has only in-frame clones and lacks some. Of some 450,000 clones listed, about 90% are singletons. Regarding treatment: approximately 18 received Ad26.COV2.S at low or high dose, single or two shots; roughly five received placebo; per-sample allocation not given. Repertoires come from day 63 after the first vaccine or placebo injection. The input for sequencing was peripheral blood, taken in a trial of Ad26.COV2.S vaccine versus placebo. These TCRs come from a person between 18 and 65 years old who received the Ad26.COV2.S COVID-19 vaccine or a placebo.

The gene calls are TRBV5-4 and TRBJ1-4; tentatively, D is TRBD1 (5 bases). CDR3 size: 14 residues. The V end was cut by 2 bases, the J end by 2 bases, with 7 bases between. Germline V lookup: CDR1 SGHNT, CDR2 YYREEE (reference sequence). The CDR3 here is CASSFRGTNEKLFF. The CDR3 DNA sequence: TGTGCCAGCAGCTTCCGGGGGACTAATGAAAAACTGTTTTTT.

The chain joins TRBV18 to TRBJ2-1; 11 bases are shared with TRBD2. Germline lookup yields CDR1 KGHSH and CDR2 LQKENI. V trimming: 1 base; J trimming: 4 bases; junction bases outside the gene matches: 6. This CDR3 is built from 17 residues. The CDR3 DNA reads as TGTGCCAGCTCACCACGGGGACTAGCGGAGCTATACAATGAGCAGTTCTTC. Translating gives CASSPRGLAELYNEQFF. Together with reference TRBV18 and TRBJ2-1, the CDR3 gives the full variable domain: NAGVMQNPRHLVRRRGQEARLRCSPMKGHSHVYWYRQLPEEGLKFMVYLQKENIIDESGMPKERFSAEFPKEGPSILRIQQVVRGDSAAYFCASSPRGLAELYNEQFFGPGTRLTVL.

This clone was detected once. The V and J genes are TRBV11-2 and TRBJ1-4; no clear D gene. The germline V gene encodes CDR1 SGHAT and CDR2 FQNNGV. The V and J ends lost 5 bases and 5 bases respectively, with 12 bases between them. The CDR3 is made up of 14 amino acids. In DNA form, the CDR3 reads TGTGCCAGCAGCCCCGTCGGCAGGAATGAAAAACTGTTTTTT. Its protein is CASSPVGRNEKLFF.

The V gene is TRBV2, the J gene TRBJ2-1; 7 positions agree with TRBD2. Unmatched junction bases numbered 14, after V lost 4 bases and J lost 8 bases. This CDR3 has 16 amino acids. The V gene's germline CDR1 is SNHLY and CDR2 FYNNEI. The CDR3 DNA is TGTGCCAGCAGTGGGTTGGGGGAGGGCGGTAGGGATGAGCAGTTCTTC. It codes for CASSGLGEGGRDEQFF.

In DNA, the CDR3 is TGTGCCAGCAGCAACGGGACAGCTAACACCGGGGAGCTGTTTTTT. This codes for CASSNGTANTGELFF. V usage is TRBV5-5 and J usage is TRBJ2-2, with TRBD1 identical over 7 bases. Germline-derived CDR1 and CDR2 are SGHKS and YYEKEE (reference sequence). The CDR3 is made up of 15 amino acids. Germline trimming cut 4 bases from V and 2 bases from J; bases unmatched to any gene: 5.

This clone came up once. The chain combines TRBV5-5 with TRBJ2-1, with TRBD2 identical over 8 bases. CDR3 length equals 15 residues. Losses at the gene ends were 4 bases for V and 0 bases for J; bases not matched to a gene: 3. Germline V gene sequence: CDR1 SGHKS, CDR2 YYEKEE (reference sequence). CDR3: CASSQGLASYNEQFF. The DNA of the CDR3 is TGTGCCAGCAGCCAAGGACTAGCCTCCTACAATGAGCAGTTCTTC.

This chain uses TRBV11-2 with TRBJ1-4; TRBD1 is a possible D gene (6 bases). This CDR3 has 19 amino acids. The V end was cut by 2 bases, the J end by 4 bases, with 23 bases between. Germline V gene sequence: CDR1 SGHAT, CDR2 FQNNGV. The CDR3 region is CASSLPVGGFIGGNEKLFF. CDR3 coding DNA: TGTGCCAGCAGCTTACCTGTTGGGGGCTTTATCGGGGGTAATGAAAAACTGTTTTTT.

This clone appeared a single time. The chain has TRBV6-2 or TRBV6-3 and TRBJ2-1, with 10 bases identical to TRBD2. Germline CDR1 is MNHEY and CDR2 is SVGEGT. This CDR3 comprises 13 residues. V shed 0 bases, J shed 15 bases, and the junction held 5 bases outside the gene matches. CDR3 loop: CASSYSRAGGWFF. The CDR3 nucleotides read TGTGCCAGCAGTTACTCTAGAGCGGGAGGGTGGTTCTTC.

The gene calls are TRBV3-1 (or the pseudogene TRBV3-2) and TRBJ2-3; no firm D call. The V end was cut by 4 bases, the J end by 2 bases, with 4 bases between. Germline V gene data show CDR1 as LGHDT and CDR2 as YNNKEL (reference sequence). The CDR3 sequence is 12 residues long. CDR3 amino acids: CASSPDTDTQYF. The CDR3 coding sequence is TGTGCCAGCAGCCCGGACACAGATACGCAGTATTTT.

This clone was counted once. This rearrangement joins TRBV15 to TRBJ2-7; D ambiguous. CDR1 LNHNV and CDR2 YYDKDF come from the germline V gene (reference sequence). The V and J ends lost 3 bases and 0 bases respectively, with 18 bases between them. The CDR3 extends over 17 amino acids. The CDR3 DNA follows: TGTGCCACCAGCAGCGTTCCCCATAAAACGGGCTCCTACGAGCAGTACTTC. Protein sequence: CATSSVPHKTGSYEQYF.

This sequence joins TRBV10-1 and TRBJ2-7, with TRBD2 identical over 10 bases. CDR3 size: 15 residues. Trimming took 5 bases from V and 3 from J; bases not matched to a gene: 7. Per the germline V gene, CDR1 is WNHNN and CDR2 is SYGVQD (reference sequence). The chain's CDR3 is CASSHTSGDIYEQYF. DNA for the CDR3: TGCGCCAGCAGTCACACTAGCGGGGATATCTACGAGCAGTACTTC.

This clone was seen a handful of times. V is TRBV15 and J is TRBJ2-7; possible D gene TRBD2, 6 bases. Germline loops: CDR1 LNHNV, CDR2 YYDKDF (reference sequence). There are 15 residues in the CDR3. V was cut by 1 base and J by 3 bases, with 13 bases left in between. The CDR3 loop is CATSRVGQEGYEQYF. The CDR3 DNA reads TGTGCCACCAGCAGAGTTGGGCAGGAGGGCTACGAGCAGTACTTC.

CDR3 DNA: TGTGCCAGCAGCCGGTTACAAGAGACCCAGTACTTC. This gives the protein CASSRLQETQYF. The J gene is TRBJ2-5, the V gene TRBV5-4; no clear D gene. Germline V gives CDR1 SGHNT, CDR2 YYREEE (reference sequence). The CDR3 totals 12 residues. V gave up 4 bases and J gave up 2 bases, with 6 bases separating them.

The chain combines TRBV3-1 (or the pseudogene TRBV3-2) with TRBJ2-3; 11 bases match TRBD2. Germline assignment: CDR1 LGHDT and CDR2 YNNKEL (reference sequence). The trim removed 6 bases at V and 2 bases at J, leaving 7 bases unmatched. This CDR3 is built from 16 residues. The CDR3 nucleotides read TGTGCCAGCAGTCCCGGGACTAGCGGAGTCACAGATACGCAGTATTTT. It specifies CASSPGTSGVTDTQYF.

The chain carries TRBV13 and TRBJ2-7; D might be TRBD1 (6 bases). This CDR3 is 15 amino acids long. V was shortened by 2 bases and J by 2 bases, with 13 bases between the two germline ends. CDR1 and CDR2 (germline): PRHDT, FYEKMQ (reference sequence). CDR3 protein: CASSLQGGRTYEQYF. The CDR3, as DNA: TGTGCCAGCAGCTTACAAGGGGGTAGGACCTACGAGCAGTACTTC.

The genes are TRBV2 and TRBJ2-5; no clear D gene. CDR3 size: 18 residues. From germline, CDR1 is SNHLY and CDR2 FYNNEI. Trimming left V 2 bases short and J 3 bases short, with 22 bases between. The CDR3 is CASSESRRSGWDKETQYF. The CDR3 DNA reads as TGTGCCAGCAGTGAAAGTCGGCGTTCAGGTTGGGATAAAGAGACCCAGTACTTC.

The chain links TRBV30 to TRBJ2-7, with 10 bases lining up with TRBD2. CDR3 length: 13 amino acids. Germline V gene sequence: CDR1 GTSNPN, CDR2 SVGIG (reference sequence). Trimming cost V 4 bases and J 3 bases; bases outside gene matches: 3. This chain's CDR3 is CAWTLAGVYEQYF. Written as DNA, the CDR3 is TGTGCCTGGACCCTAGCGGGAGTCTACGAGCAGTACTTC.

The V gene is TRBV19, the J gene TRBJ1-2; 9 bases map to TRBD1. Trimming cost V 5 bases and J 1 base; bases outside gene matches: 14. The CDR3 runs to 18 residues. From germline, CDR1 is LNHDA and CDR2 SQIVND (reference sequence). CDR3 coding DNA: TGTGCCAGTAGTCCAACCCTCGGACAGGGGCTGATTAACTATGGCTACACCTTC. Residues: CASSPTLGQGLINYGYTF.